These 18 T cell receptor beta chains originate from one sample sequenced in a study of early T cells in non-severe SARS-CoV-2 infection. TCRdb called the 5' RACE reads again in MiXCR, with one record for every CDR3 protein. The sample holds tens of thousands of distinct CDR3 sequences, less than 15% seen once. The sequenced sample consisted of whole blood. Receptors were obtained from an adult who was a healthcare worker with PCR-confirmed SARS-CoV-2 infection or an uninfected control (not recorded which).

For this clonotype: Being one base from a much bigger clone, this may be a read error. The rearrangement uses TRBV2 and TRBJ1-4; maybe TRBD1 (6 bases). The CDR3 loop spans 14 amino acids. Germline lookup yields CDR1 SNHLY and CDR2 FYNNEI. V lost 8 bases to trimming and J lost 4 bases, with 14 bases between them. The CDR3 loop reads CASGLDRRNEKLFF. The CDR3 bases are TGTGCCAGCGGCCTGGACAGACGTAATGAAAAACTGTTTTTT.

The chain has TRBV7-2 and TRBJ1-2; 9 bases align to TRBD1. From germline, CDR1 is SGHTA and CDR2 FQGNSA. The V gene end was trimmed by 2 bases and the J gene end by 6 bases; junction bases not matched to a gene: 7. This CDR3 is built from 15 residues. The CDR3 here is CASSLFGTGRDGYTF. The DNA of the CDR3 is TGTGCCAGCAGCTTATTTGGGACAGGGCGGGATGGCTACACCTTC.

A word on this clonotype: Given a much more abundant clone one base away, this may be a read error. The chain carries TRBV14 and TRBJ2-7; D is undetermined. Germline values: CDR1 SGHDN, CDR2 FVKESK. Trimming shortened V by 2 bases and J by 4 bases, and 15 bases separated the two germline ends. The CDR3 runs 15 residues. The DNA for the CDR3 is TGTGCCAGCAGCCAATCCGCAGGACCATGTTACGAGCAGTACTTC. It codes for CASSQSAGPCYEQYF. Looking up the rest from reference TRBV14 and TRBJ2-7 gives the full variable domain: EAGVTQFPSHSVIEKGQTVTLRCDPISGHDNLYWYRRVMGKEIKFLLHFVKESKQDESGMPNNRFLAERTGGTYSTLKVQPAELEDSGVYFCASSQSAGPCYEQYFGPGTRLTVT.

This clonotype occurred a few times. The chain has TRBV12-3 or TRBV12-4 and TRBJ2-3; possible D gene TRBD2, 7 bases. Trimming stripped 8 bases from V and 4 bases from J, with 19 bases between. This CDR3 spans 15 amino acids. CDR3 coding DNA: TGTGCCAGCGGGGAGGGCAGGGGTTTCCCAGATACGCAGTATTTT. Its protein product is CASGEGRGFPDTQYF.

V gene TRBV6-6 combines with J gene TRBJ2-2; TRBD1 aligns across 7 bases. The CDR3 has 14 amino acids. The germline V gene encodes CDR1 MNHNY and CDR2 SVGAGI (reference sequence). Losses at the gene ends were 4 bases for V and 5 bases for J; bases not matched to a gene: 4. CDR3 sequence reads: CASSSGQVTGELFF. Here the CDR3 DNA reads TGTGCCAGCAGTTCAGGACAGGTGACCGGGGAGCTGTTTTTT.

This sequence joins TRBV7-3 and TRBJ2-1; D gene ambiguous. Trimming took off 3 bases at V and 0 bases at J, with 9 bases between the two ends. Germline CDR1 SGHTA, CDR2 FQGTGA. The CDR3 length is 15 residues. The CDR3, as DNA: TGTGCCAGCAGCTTTATGGCAAGCTCCTACAATGAGCAGTTCTTC. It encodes CASSFMASSYNEQFF.

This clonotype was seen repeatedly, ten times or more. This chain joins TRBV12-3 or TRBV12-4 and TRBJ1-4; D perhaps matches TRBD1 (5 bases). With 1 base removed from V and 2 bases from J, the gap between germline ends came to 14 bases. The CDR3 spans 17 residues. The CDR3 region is CASSLGREGWTNEKLFF. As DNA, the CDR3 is TGTGCCAGCAGTTTAGGCAGGGAAGGATGGACTAATGAAAAACTGTTTTTT.

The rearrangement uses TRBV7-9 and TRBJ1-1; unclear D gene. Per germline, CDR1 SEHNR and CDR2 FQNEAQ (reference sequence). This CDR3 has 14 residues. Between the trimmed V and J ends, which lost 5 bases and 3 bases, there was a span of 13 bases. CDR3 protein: CASSPNLGDTEAFF. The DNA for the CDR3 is TGTGCCAGCAGCCCCAACCTCGGGGACACTGAAGCTTTCTTT.

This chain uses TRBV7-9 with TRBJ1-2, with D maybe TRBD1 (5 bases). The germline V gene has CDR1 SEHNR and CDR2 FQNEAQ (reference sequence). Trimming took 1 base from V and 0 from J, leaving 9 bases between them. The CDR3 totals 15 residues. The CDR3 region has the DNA TGTGCCAGCAGCTTAGTACAGGATGCTAACTATGGCTACACCTTC. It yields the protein CASSLVQDANYGYTF.

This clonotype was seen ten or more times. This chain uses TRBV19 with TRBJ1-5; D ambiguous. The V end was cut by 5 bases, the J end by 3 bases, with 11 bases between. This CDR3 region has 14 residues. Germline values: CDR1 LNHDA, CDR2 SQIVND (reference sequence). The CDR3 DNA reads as TGTGCCAGTAGTCCCCCGATTACCAATCAGCCCCAGCATTTT. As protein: CASSPPITNQPQHF.

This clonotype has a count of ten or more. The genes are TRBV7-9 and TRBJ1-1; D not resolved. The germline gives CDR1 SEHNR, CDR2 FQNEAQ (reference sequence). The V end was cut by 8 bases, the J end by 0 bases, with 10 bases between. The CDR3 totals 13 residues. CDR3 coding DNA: TGTGCCAGCGAGGGCAGGATGAACACTGAAGCTTTCTTT. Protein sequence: CASEGRMNTEAFF.

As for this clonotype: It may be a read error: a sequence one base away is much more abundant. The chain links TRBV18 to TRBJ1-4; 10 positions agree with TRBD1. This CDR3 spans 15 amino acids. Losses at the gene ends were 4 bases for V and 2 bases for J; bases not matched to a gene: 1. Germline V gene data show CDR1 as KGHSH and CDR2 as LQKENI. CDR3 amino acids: CASSLDRGTNEKLFF. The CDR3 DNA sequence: TGTGCCAGCTCACTGGACAGGGGGACTAATGAAAAACTGTTTTTT. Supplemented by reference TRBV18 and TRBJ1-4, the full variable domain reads NAGVMQNPRHLVRRRGQEARLRCSPMKGHSHVYWYRQLPEEGLKFMVYLQKENIIDESGMPKERFSAEFPKEGPSILRIQQVVRGDSAAYFCASSLDRGTNEKLFFGSGTQLSVL.

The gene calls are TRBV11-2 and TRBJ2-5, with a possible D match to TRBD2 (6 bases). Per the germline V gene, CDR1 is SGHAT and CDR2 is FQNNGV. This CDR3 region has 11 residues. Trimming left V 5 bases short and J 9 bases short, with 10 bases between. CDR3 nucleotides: TGTGCCAGCAGCCGGGGGTGGCCCCAGTACTTC. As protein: CASSRGWPQYF.

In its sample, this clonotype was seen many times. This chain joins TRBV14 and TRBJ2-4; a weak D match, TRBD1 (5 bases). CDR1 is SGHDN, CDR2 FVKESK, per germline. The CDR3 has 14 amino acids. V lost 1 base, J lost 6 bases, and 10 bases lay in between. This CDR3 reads CASSQGQLTNIQYF. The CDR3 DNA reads TGTGCCAGCAGCCAAGGACAGTTAACAAACATTCAGTACTTC.

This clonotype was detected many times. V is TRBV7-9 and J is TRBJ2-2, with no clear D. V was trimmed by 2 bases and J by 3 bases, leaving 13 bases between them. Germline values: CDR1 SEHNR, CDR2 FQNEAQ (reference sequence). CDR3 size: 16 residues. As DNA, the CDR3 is TGTGCCAGCAGCTTATCACGGTCGGTTTACACCGGGGAGCTGTTTTTT. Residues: CASSLSRSVYTGELFF.

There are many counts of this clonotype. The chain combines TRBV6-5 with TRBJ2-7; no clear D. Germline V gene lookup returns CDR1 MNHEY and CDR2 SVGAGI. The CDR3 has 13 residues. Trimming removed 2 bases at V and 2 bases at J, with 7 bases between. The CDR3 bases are TGTGCCAGCAGTTACGACGGTACCTACGAGCAGTACTTC. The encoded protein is CASSYDGTYEQYF.

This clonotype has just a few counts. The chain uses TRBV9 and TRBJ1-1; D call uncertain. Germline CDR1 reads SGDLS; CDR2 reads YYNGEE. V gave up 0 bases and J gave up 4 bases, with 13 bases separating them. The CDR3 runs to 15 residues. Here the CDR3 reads CASSVGRGEGTEAFF. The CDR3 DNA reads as TGTGCCAGCAGCGTAGGTCGGGGTGAGGGCACTGAAGCTTTCTTT.

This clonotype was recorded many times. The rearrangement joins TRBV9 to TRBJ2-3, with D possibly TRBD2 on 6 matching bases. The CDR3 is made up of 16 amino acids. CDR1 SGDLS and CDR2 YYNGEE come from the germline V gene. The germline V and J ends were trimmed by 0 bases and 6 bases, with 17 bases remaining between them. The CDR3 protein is CASSVVEGLSGDTQYF. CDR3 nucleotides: TGTGCCAGCAGCGTAGTTGAGGGACTTAGTGGGGATACGCAGTATTTT.